The 19 T cell receptor beta chains listed next were all sequenced from one sample in a study of spatial heterogeneity in lung cancer. The time point here: sample taken at primary tumor resection. Whole RNA came from tumor, nontumor lung or frozen PBMC and was sequenced without being sorted. TCRdb called the 5' RACE reads again in MiXCR, with one record for every CDR3 protein. The repertoire holds about 12,000 distinct CDR3 sequences, roughly 6.2% seen once, with about a tenth in the top ten. The material sequenced was normal lung tissue next to the tumor, taken at surgery. Receptor source: a male donor with early-stage non-small cell lung cancer.

At least ten counts were recorded for this clonotype. This beta chain is a stray sequence in a library constructed for alpha chains; its clone size is not meaningful. The rearrangement joins TRBV7-3 to TRBJ2-2; D ambiguous. Trimming removed 2 bases at V and 4 bases at J, with 8 bases between. The CDR3 runs 14 residues. Germline V lookup: CDR1 SGHTA, CDR2 FQGTGA. CDR3 sequence: CASSLFGSTGELFF. For the CDR3, the DNA is TGTGCCAGCAGCTTATTTGGCAGCACCGGGGAGCTGTTTTTT.

Ten or more counts support this clonotype. This beta chain lies outside the target of a library built for alpha chains; its clone size means little. This sequence joins TRBV4-3 and TRBJ1-2; D gene uncertain. The V end lost 4 bases, the J end lost 8 bases, and 23 bases lay between the germline ends. Germline CDR1 reads LGHNA; CDR2 reads YSLEER. The CDR3 has 16 residues. The DNA for the CDR3 is TGCGCCAGCAGCCCCAACCCAGGACGGGAGTCGGGGGGCTACACCTTC. It translates to CASSPNPGRESGGYTF.

This clonotype was observed many times. This beta chain is an unintended read in a library built for alpha chains; its size means little. The chain links TRBV5-1 to TRBJ1-1; D call uncertain. Trimming took 3 bases from V and 3 from J, leaving 9 bases between them. Germline lookup yields CDR1 SGHRS and CDR2 YFSETQ. This CDR3 region has 13 residues. This chain's CDR3 is CASSYSGDTEAFF. In DNA, the CDR3 is TGCGCCAGCAGCTATAGCGGAGACACTGAAGCTTTCTTT.

In its sample, this clonotype was seen many times. Since it is a stray read in a library aimed at alpha chains, this beta chain has a size that is not meaningful. The CDR3 loop reads CAISESGPTDTQYF. In DNA form, the CDR3 reads TGTGCCATCAGTGAGTCCGGCCCCACAGATACGCAGTATTTT. The rearrangement links TRBV10-3 to TRBJ2-3, with D unresolved. The CDR3 sequence is 14 residues long. Germline V lookup: CDR1 ENHRY, CDR2 SYGVKD. Trimming took 0 bases from V and 2 from J, leaving 6 bases between them.

With regard to this clonotype: This beta chain turned up in a library designed for alpha chains; as an off-target read, its abundance says little. The chain carries TRBV9 and TRBJ1-6; D is unclear. The CDR3 consists of 15 residues. Trimming left V 4 bases short and J 7 bases short, with 15 bases between. CDR1 SGDLS and CDR2 YYNGEE come from the germline V gene. The CDR3 is CASSLSGGNNSPLHF. The CDR3 DNA reads TGTGCCAGCAGCCTCAGCGGCGGAAACAATTCACCCCTCCACTTT.

The sample holds many counts of this clonotype. Within a library made for alpha chains, this beta chain is off target, and its count is uninformative. The chain combines TRBV7-6 with TRBJ1-5, with a weak D call TRBD1 (5 bases). Germline V gene lookup returns CDR1 SGHVS and CDR2 FNYEAQ. Trimming cost V 5 bases and J 0 bases, with 11 bases left between them. The CDR3 is made up of 15 amino acids. CDR3 residues: CASSPIQGSNQPQHF. CDR3 nucleotide sequence: TGTGCCAGCAGCCCGATCCAGGGTAGCAATCAGCCCCAGCATTTT.

About this clonotype: This beta chain is an off-target read within a library intended for alpha chains, so its frequency means little. J is TRBJ2-3 and V is TRBV11-2; D is unclear. From germline, CDR1 is SGHAT and CDR2 FQNNGV. This CDR3 spans 13 amino acids. Trimming left V 3 bases short and J 4 bases short, with 8 bases between. The CDR3 is CASSFGIADTQYF. The CDR3 nucleotides are TGTGCCAGCAGCTTTGGTATAGCAGATACGCAGTATTTT.

This clonotype occurred many times. This beta chain is an off-target read within a library intended for alpha chains, so its frequency means little. The J gene is TRBJ2-3, the V gene TRBV7-2; D remains unclear. Germline values: CDR1 SGHTA, CDR2 FQGNSA. CDR3 size: 15 residues. With 1 base removed from V and 0 bases from J, the gap between germline ends came to 8 bases. Written as DNA, the CDR3 is TGTGCCAGCAGCTTAGTGTTATGGAGCACAGATACGCAGTATTTT. This sequence encodes CASSLVLWSTDTQYF.

This clonotype counts as medium-sized. As an off-target read in a library built for alpha chains, this beta chain has a frequency of little significance. The chain joins TRBV7-9 to TRBJ1-5; D is ambiguous. The CDR3 extends over 13 amino acids. Germline CDR1 and CDR2: SEHNR and FQNEAQ (reference sequence). V lost 0 bases, J lost 5 bases, and 5 bases lay in between. The CDR3 DNA sequence: TGTGCCAGCAGCTTAGCTTGGGATCAGCCCCAGCATTTT. Translation: CASSLAWDQPQHF.

This clonotype occurred many times. This beta chain turned up in a library designed for alpha chains; as an off-target read, its abundance says little. The rearrangement links TRBV30 to TRBJ1-6; D possibly corresponds to TRBD1 (5 bases). The V and J ends lost 2 bases and 8 bases respectively, with 13 bases between them. The CDR3 runs to 14 residues. Germline CDR1 is GTSNPN and CDR2 is SVGIG (reference sequence). The CDR3 nucleotides read TGTGCCTGGAGTATGGGGCTTGGTGATTCACCCCTCCACTTT. Amino acids: CAWSMGLGDSPLHF.

In regard to this clonotype: Because this beta chain is a stray read in a library intended to capture alpha chains, its abundance should not be given much weight. V usage is TRBV6-1 and J usage is TRBJ2-7; D possibly uses TRBD1 or TRBD2 (5 bases each). The germline gives CDR1 MNHNS, CDR2 SASEGT. The CDR3 consists of 13 residues. V lost 4 bases, J lost 3 bases, and 10 bases lay in between. The CDR3 protein is CASSGLGDYEQYF. In nucleotides, the CDR3 is TGTGCCAGCAGTGGATTGGGGGACTACGAGCAGTACTTC.

This clonotype is medium-sized by share. The library was built for alpha chains, so this beta chain is an off-target read and its size means little. The gene calls are TRBV29-1 and TRBJ2-7, with D possibly called TRBD1 or TRBD2 (5 bases each). Germline-derived CDR1 and CDR2 are SQVTM and ANQGSEA. This CDR3 contains 14 residues. The V end lost 4 bases, the J end lost 7 bases, and 20 bases lay between the germline ends. CDR3 in DNA: TGCAGCGTTGGGGAAAGAGGGGATGTAGGGGAGCAGTACTTC. It specifies CSVGERGDVGEQYF.

This clonotype was seen at least ten times. This beta chain is an off-target read within a library intended for alpha chains, so its frequency means little. This chain joins TRBV12-3 or TRBV12-4 and TRBJ1-3, with unresolved D. The CDR3 totals 16 residues. With 3 bases removed from V and 1 base from J, the gap between germline ends came to 13 bases. The chain's CDR3 is CASSFNYRESGNTIYF. CDR3 nucleotide sequence: TGTGCCAGCAGTTTCAATTATAGAGAATCTGGAAACACCATATATTTT.

In regard to this clonotype: With the library built for alpha chains, this beta chain is off target and its frequency is not meaningful. The rearrangement links TRBV18 to TRBJ2-5; D gene ambiguous. Germline CDR1 KGHSH, CDR2 LQKENI. The CDR3 has 19 amino acids. V was shortened by 2 bases and J by 4 bases, with 26 bases between the two germline ends. The CDR3 bases are TGTGCCAGCTCACCATTCTCTTTGGCTAGTAACCCTCACGGAGAGACCCAGTACTTC. Translation: CASSPFSLASNPHGETQYF.

This clonotype ranks as medium-sized (0.01 to 0.1%). Within a library made for alpha chains, this beta chain is off target, and its count is uninformative. The chain links TRBV6-5 to TRBJ2-1; D may correspond to TRBD1 or TRBD2 (8 bases each). Germline V gene lookup returns CDR1 MNHEY and CDR2 SVGAGI. This CDR3 has 16 amino acids. With 5 bases removed from V and 7 bases from J, the gap between germline ends came to 21 bases. For the CDR3, the DNA is TGTGCCAGCAGTCTATGGCGGGGGGACAGGAGGAATGAGCAGTTCTTC. Protein product: CASSLWRGDRRNEQFF.

This clonotype was seen repeatedly, ten times or more. The library was built for alpha chains, so this beta chain is an off-target read and its size means little. The chain carries TRBV30 and TRBJ1-2, with TRBD1 matching 8 bases. Germline lookup yields CDR1 GTSNPN and CDR2 SVGIG (reference sequence). The CDR3 covers 15 residues. The J segment lost 7 bases and the V segment lost 0 bases, leaving 10 bases of the junction unmatched. This chain's CDR3 is CAWSVWAGGMSGYTF. The CDR3 coding sequence is TGTGCCTGGAGTGTTTGGGCAGGGGGCATGAGTGGCTACACCTTC.

This clonotype was recorded a few times. This beta chain slipped into a library made for alpha chains as a stray read, so its size is not meaningful. The rearrangement joins TRBV27 to TRBJ1-4; D is possibly TRBD1 (6 bases). Germline lookup yields CDR1 MNHEY and CDR2 SMNVEV (reference sequence). Trimming cost V 3 bases and J 8 bases, with 13 bases left between them. This CDR3 contains 14 residues. CDR3 coding DNA: TGTGCCAGCAGTTTTAAACCGGGGGGCGAAAAACTGTTTTTT. It yields the protein CASSFKPGGEKLFF. The variable domain in full, completed from reference TRBV27 and TRBJ1-4, reads EAQVTQNPRYLITVTGKKLTVTCSQNMNHEYMSWYRQDPGLGLRQIYYSMNVEVTDKGDVPEGYKVSRKEKRNFPLILESPSPNQTSLYFCASSFKPGGEKLFFGSGTQLSVL.

This clonotype was recorded many times. Since it is a stray read in a library aimed at alpha chains, this beta chain has a size that is not meaningful. The V and J genes are TRBV11-2 and TRBJ2-5; 12 bases match TRBD2. V trimming: 5 bases; J trimming: 5 bases; junction bases outside the gene matches: 3. Germline assignment: CDR1 SGHAT and CDR2 FQNNGV. The CDR3 covers 14 residues. The CDR3 is CASSRTSGIETQYF. The CDR3 nucleotides read TGTGCCAGCAGCCGGACTAGCGGGATTGAGACCCAGTACTTC.

This clonotype appeared many times. Since the library was made to target alpha chains, this beta chain is a stray read and its abundance is not meaningful. The V call is TRBV5-1, the J call TRBJ2-1; TRBD2 matches 9 bases. This CDR3 is 14 amino acids long. The V gene end was trimmed by 4 bases and the J gene end by 5 bases; junction bases not matched to a gene: 4. The V gene's germline CDR1 is SGHRS and CDR2 YFSETQ. The DNA of the CDR3 is TGCGCCAGCAGCGGGGGACTAGCCCACAATGAGCAGTTCTTC. Translating it yields CASSGGLAHNEQFF.